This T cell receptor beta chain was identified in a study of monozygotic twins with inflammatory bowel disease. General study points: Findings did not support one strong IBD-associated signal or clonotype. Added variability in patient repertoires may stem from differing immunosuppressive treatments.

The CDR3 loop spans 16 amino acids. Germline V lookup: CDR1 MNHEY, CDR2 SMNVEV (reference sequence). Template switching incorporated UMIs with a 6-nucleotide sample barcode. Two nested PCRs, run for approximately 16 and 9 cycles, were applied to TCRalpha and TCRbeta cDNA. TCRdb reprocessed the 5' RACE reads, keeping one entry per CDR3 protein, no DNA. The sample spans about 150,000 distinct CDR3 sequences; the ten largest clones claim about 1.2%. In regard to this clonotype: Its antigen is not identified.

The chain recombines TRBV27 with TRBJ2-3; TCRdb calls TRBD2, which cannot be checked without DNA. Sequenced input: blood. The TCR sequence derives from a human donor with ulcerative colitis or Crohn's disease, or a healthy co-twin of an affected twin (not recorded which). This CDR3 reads CASSLSVGGLTDTQYF.